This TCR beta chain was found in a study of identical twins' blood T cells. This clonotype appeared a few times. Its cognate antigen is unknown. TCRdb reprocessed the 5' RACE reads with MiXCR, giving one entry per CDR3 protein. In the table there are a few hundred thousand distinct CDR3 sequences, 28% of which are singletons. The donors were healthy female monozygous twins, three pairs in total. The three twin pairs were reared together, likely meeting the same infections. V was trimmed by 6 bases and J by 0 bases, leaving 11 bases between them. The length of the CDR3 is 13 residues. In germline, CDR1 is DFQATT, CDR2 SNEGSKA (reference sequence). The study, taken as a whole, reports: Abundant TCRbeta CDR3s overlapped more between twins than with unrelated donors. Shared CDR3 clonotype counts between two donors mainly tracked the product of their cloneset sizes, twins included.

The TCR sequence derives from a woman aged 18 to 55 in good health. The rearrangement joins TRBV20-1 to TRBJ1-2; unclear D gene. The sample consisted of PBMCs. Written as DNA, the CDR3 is TGCAGTGCCTCTCTCGGGACTAACTATGGCTACACCTTC. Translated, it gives CSASLGTNYGYTF.